This TCR beta chain appears in the sequencing data of a study of cytotoxic CD8 clonotypes in ibrutinib-treated CLL. Study as a whole: Productive templates per sample averaged roughly 250,000; productive rearrangements, 75,000 to 100,000.

With sequencing, the targeted depth ranged from 1 in 200,000 to 1 in 1 million T cells. Measured with immunoSEQ multiplex PCR; TCRdb has only the in-frame clones, and not every one. Among tens of thousands of clones, roughly two thirds were seen once, and the ten largest hold more than 4.5%. Findings of the study overall: Circulating CD8+ T-cell counts were tracked by baseline clonality, which exceeded that of age-matched healthy donors.

This clone was seen only a few times. Its antigen is currently unknown. Germline CDR1 reads SGHRS; CDR2 reads YFSETQ. V lost 1 base and J lost 2, with 10 bases in between. This CDR3 comprises 14 residues. This chain uses TRBV5-1 with TRBJ2-7; D possibly corresponds to TRBD1 (6 bases). Specimen: PBMCs, collected after 12 months of ibrutinib treatment. This clonotype was obtained from a human donor with chronic lymphocytic leukemia. CDR3 in amino acids: CASSLIQGTYEQYF. As DNA, the CDR3 is TGCGCCAGCAGCTTGATCCAGGGGACCTACGAGCAGTACTTC.